These 21 T cell receptor beta chains originate from one sample sequenced in a study of T cell responses to AZD1222 COVID-19 vaccine. Using immunoSEQ multiplex PCR, the repertoire was profiled, and TCRdb retains in-frame clones only, with some absent. The table shows about 140,000 clones, with 75% to 90% occurring only once. The specimen comprised peripheral blood, sampled on day 0 of AZD1222 vaccination. The receptors were gathered from an adult in good health.

This chain connects TRBV20-1 to TRBJ2-7, with D possibly being TRBD2 (5 bases). The CDR3 is made up of 16 amino acids. The V and J ends lost 3 bases and 0 bases respectively, with 18 bases between them. The germline V gene has CDR1 DFQATT and CDR2 SNEGSKA (reference sequence). CDR3 protein: CSASGGAGGSSYEQYF. The CDR3 DNA sequence: TGCAGTGCTAGTGGCGGCGCGGGCGGTAGCTCCTACGAGCAGTACTTC.

This CDR3 is CASSFQGPPYEQYF. The CDR3 region has the DNA TGTGCCAGCAGTTTTCAGGGGCCCCCCTACGAGCAGTACTTC. The V gene is TRBV28, the J gene TRBJ2-7; possible D gene TRBD1, 6 bases. CDR3 length equals 14 residues. The V gene lost 3 bases and the J gene lost 2 bases, with 11 bases spanning the gap. CDR1 MDHEN and CDR2 SYDVKM come from the germline V gene.

The rearrangement links TRBV18 to TRBJ1-5; D remains ambiguous. The CDR3 is 13 residues long. V was trimmed by 3 bases and J by 6 bases, leaving 9 bases between them. Germline loops: CDR1 KGHSH, CDR2 LQKENI. This chain's CDR3 is CASSPAAGQPQHF. For the CDR3, the DNA is TGTGCCAGCTCACCCGCGGCGGGTCAGCCCCAGCATTTT.

The chain has TRBV5-6 and TRBJ1-1; D is undetermined. Germline assignment: CDR1 SGHDT and CDR2 YYEEEE. The CDR3 is 16 residues long. V was cut by 1 base and J by 0 bases, with 13 bases left in between. In DNA form, the CDR3 reads TGTGCCAGCAGCTTGAAACCCGGTTCCATGAACACTGAAGCTTTCTTT. It encodes CASSLKPGSMNTEAFF.

This chain joins TRBV30 and TRBJ2-7, with D hard to call. Trimming stripped 3 bases from V and 1 base from J, with 7 bases between. The CDR3 is 12 amino acids. Germline lookup yields CDR1 GTSNPN and CDR2 SVGIG (reference sequence). The CDR3 sequence is CAWRAGSYEQYF. DNA for the CDR3: TGTGCCTGGAGGGCAGGATCCTACGAGCAGTACTTC.

The V gene is TRBV6-5, the J gene TRBJ2-1, with D maybe TRBD1 (6 bases). The CDR3 is 11 residues long. Germline CDR1 is MNHEY and CDR2 is SVGAGI. Trimming pared 7 bases from V and 8 bases from J, leaving 9 bases between. CDR3 DNA: TGTGCCAGCAACCAGGGGTATGAGCAGTTCTTC. Encoded protein: CASNQGYEQFF.

This clone was counted once. The CDR3 region is CASSTRLPEQFF. As DNA, the CDR3 is TGTGCCAGTAGTACACGTCTCCCCGAGCAGTTCTTC. This chain joins TRBV19 and TRBJ2-1; D unclear. The V gene lost 4 bases and the J gene lost 10 bases, with 11 bases spanning the gap. Germline V gives CDR1 LNHDA, CDR2 SQIVND (reference sequence). The CDR3 spans 12 residues.

The chain carries TRBV6-5 and TRBJ2-7; 8 nucleotides line up with TRBD2. This CDR3 has 14 residues. Per the germline V gene, CDR1 is MNHEY and CDR2 is SVGAGI. Unmatched junction bases numbered 5, after V lost 7 bases and J lost 0 bases. CDR3 residues: CASNRAGGSYEQYF. The CDR3 nucleotides read TGTGCCAGCAACCGGGCGGGAGGCTCCTACGAGCAGTACTTC.

The CDR3 region has the DNA TGTGCCAGCAGCACCCGGGAAGGCGGTGGAAACACCATATATTTT. It specifies CASSTREGGGNTIYF. The V and J genes are TRBV9 and TRBJ1-3, with D hard to call. V shed 4 bases and J shed 3 bases, with 14 bases lying between them. From germline, CDR1 is SGDLS and CDR2 YYNGEE. The CDR3 is 15 amino acids.

This sequence joins TRBV6-6 and TRBJ2-2; either TRBD1 or TRBD2 may supply D (5 bases each). CDR1 MNHNY and CDR2 SVGAGI come from the germline V gene (reference sequence). The CDR3 is 19 residues long. V was pared by 5 bases and J by 5 bases, with 27 bases between. Written as DNA, the CDR3 is TGTGCCAGCAGTCCCACGATATTTATGTCGGGGCTTTTTACCGGGGAGCTGTTTTTT. Translated: CASSPTIFMSGLFTGELFF.

The chain couples TRBV2 to TRBJ1-4, with no clear D. In germline, CDR1 is SNHLY, CDR2 FYNNEI. V gave up 6 bases and J gave up 2 bases, with 10 bases separating them. This CDR3 is 14 amino acids long. CDR3 sequence: CASRVLITNEKLFF. The CDR3 coding sequence is TGTGCCAGCAGGGTACTGATTACTAATGAAAAACTGTTTTTT.

The chain uses TRBV2 and TRBJ1-1; D call uncertain. V was trimmed by 10 bases and J by 7 bases, leaving 16 bases between them. There are 12 residues in the CDR3. Germline lookup yields CDR1 SNHLY and CDR2 FYNNEI. The CDR3 nucleotides read TGTGCCACACCCAGCGGAAATGGTGAAGCTTTCTTT. This codes for CATPSGNGEAFF.

The CDR3 loop is CASSKIGAAMTGELFF. The CDR3, as DNA: TGTGCCAGCAGCAAAATCGGGGCGGCAATGACCGGGGAGCTGTTTTTT. The chain is built from TRBV7-9 and TRBJ2-2, with D perhaps given as TRBD1 or TRBD2 (5 bases each). CDR3 length: 16 residues. Germline V gene data show CDR1 as SEHNR and CDR2 as FQNEAQ (reference sequence). V was shortened by 5 bases and J by 5 bases, with 18 bases between the two germline ends.

The CDR3 loop is CASSVPISSYEQYF. The CDR3 region has the DNA TGTGCCAGCAGTGTCCCGATCTCCTCCTACGAGCAGTACTTC. The V gene is TRBV28, the J gene TRBJ2-7; D is unclear. V was pared by 5 bases and J by 0 bases, with 11 bases between. Per germline, CDR1 MDHEN and CDR2 SYDVKM. The CDR3 loop spans 14 amino acids.

The genes are TRBV30 and TRBJ1-5, with 7 bases lining up with TRBD1. The germline CDR1 and CDR2 sequences are GTSNPN and SVGIG (reference sequence). CDR3 length: 18 amino acids. V shed 1 base and J 0 bases; nucleotides not matched to a gene: 12. As DNA, the CDR3 is TGTGCCTGGAGTGGGAGGTCGGGGACAGAATATAGCAATCAGCCCCAGCATTTT. Amino acids: CAWSGRSGTEYSNQPQHF.

This clone was picked up one time. The J gene is TRBJ1-2, the V gene TRBV7-9; D gene unclear. V was cut by 2 bases and J by 8 bases, with 21 bases left in between. The length of the CDR3 is 16 residues. Germline CDR1 reads SEHNR; CDR2 reads FQNEAQ (reference sequence). CDR3: CASSLTQVGGLNGYTF. In DNA, the CDR3 is TGTGCCAGCAGCTTAACCCAAGTGGGCGGACTGAACGGCTACACCTTC.

This clone was seen once. This chain connects TRBV19 to TRBJ1-2; TRBD1 might be the D (6 bases). The germline gives CDR1 LNHDA, CDR2 SQIVND (reference sequence). V was pared by 1 base and J by 7 bases, with 13 bases between. There are 14 residues in the CDR3. The CDR3: CASSIGQVLAGYTF. In DNA, the CDR3 is TGTGCCAGTAGTATAGGACAGGTGTTGGCTGGCTACACCTTC.

CDR3 nucleotide sequence: TGTGCCAGCAGTACGGGGGGGAACACTGAAGCTTTCTTT. Protein sequence: CASSTGGNTEAFF. V is TRBV12-3 or TRBV12-4 and J is TRBJ1-1, with D possibly TRBD1 on 5 matching bases. This CDR3 comprises 13 residues. Trimming cost V 5 bases and J 1 base, with 8 bases left between them.

The chain employs TRBV28 and TRBJ1-5; D gene uncertain. Germline values: CDR1 MDHEN, CDR2 SYDVKM. The CDR3 loop spans 15 amino acids. Trimming removed 3 bases from V and 0 bases from J, with 9 bases in between. Written as DNA, the CDR3 is TGTGCCAGCAGTTTCGGGCTTTATAGCAATCAGCCCCAGCATTTT. This translates into CASSFGLYSNQPQHF.

The chain couples TRBV10-3 to TRBJ1-2; maybe TRBD1 (5 bases). The V end was cut by 7 bases, the J end by 8 bases, with 14 bases between. Per germline, CDR1 ENHRY and CDR2 SYGVKD. This CDR3 region has 12 residues. CDR3 DNA sequence: TGTGCCATCAAGGACGGTCGGGGCGGCTACACCTTC. Amino acid sequence: CAIKDGRGGYTF.

The J gene is TRBJ1-2, the V gene TRBV2, with D uncertain. V gave up 6 bases and J gave up 4 bases, with 15 bases separating them. Per the germline V gene, CDR1 is SNHLY and CDR2 is FYNNEI. This CDR3 has 14 residues. The CDR3 here is CASRRKTPLYGYTF. The DNA for the CDR3 is TGTGCCAGCAGAAGAAAGACACCCCTCTATGGCTACACCTTC.